This paragraph covers one T cell receptor (beta chain) sequence. V was clipped by 6 bases and J by 2 bases; unmatched bases: 5. The CDR3 has 14 residues. Germline lookup yields CDR1 SGHRS and CDR2 YFSETQ. This sample is drawn from a study of OX40 agonist ivuxolimab in advanced cancers. Background on the study: Three patients, one with hepatocellular carcinoma and two with cutaneous melanoma, responded partially.

TCRdb's table, derived via immunoSEQ multiplex PCR, lists solely in-frame clones and lacks some. The sample has 75,000 to 95,000 clones, more than 85% seen once; the top ten hold 2% to 2.5%. The V gene is TRBV5-1, the J gene TRBJ1-3; 7 positions agree with TRBD1. The clonotype was recovered from an adult with an advanced solid tumor such as melanoma, head and neck, liver or kidney cancer. The sequences come from CD4+ or CD8+ T cells sorted from blood, collected in a trial of the OX40 agonist ivuxolimab. The CDR3 nucleotides are TGCGCCAGCACTCTCGGGACAGCTGGAAACACCATATATTTT. Protein: CASTLGTAGNTIYF.